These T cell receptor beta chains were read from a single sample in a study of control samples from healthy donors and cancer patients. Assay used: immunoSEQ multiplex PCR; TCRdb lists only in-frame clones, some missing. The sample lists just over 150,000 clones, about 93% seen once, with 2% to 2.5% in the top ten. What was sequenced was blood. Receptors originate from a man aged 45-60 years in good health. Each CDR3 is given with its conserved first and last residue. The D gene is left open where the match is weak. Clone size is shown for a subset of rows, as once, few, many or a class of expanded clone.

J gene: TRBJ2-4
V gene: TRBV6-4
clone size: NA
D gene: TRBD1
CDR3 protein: CASSQGAAGRNIQYF
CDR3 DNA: TGTGCCAGCAGCCAGGGGGCCGCCGGGAGAAACATTCAGTACTTC

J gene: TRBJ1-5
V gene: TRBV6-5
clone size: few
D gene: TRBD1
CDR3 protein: CASRTGGGEQPQHF
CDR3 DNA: TGTGCCAGCAGAACAGGGGGCGGGGAGCAGCCCCAGCATTTT

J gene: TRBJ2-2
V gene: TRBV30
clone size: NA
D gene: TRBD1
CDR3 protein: CAWRGRGTVETGELFF
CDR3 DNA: TGTGCCTGGAGAGGTAGAGGGACAGTTGAGACCGGGGAGCTGTTTTTT

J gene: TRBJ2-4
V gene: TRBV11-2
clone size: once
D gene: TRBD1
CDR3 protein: CASSGKGTGGSNIQYF
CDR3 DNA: TGTGCCAGCAGCGGCAAAGGGACAGGGGGTAGCAACATTCAGTACTTC

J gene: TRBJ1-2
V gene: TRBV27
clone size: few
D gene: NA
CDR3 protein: CASSPGPGYGYTF
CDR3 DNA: TGTGCCAGCAGTCCCGGCCCGGGGTATGGCTACACCTTC

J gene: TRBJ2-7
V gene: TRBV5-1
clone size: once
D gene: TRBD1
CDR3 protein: CASSSATGAYEQYF
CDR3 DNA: TGCGCCAGCAGCTCGGCGACAGGGGCCTACGAGCAGTACTTC

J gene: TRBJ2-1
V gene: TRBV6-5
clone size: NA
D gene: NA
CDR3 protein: CASREDISYNEQFF
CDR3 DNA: TGTGCCAGCAGAGAGGATATCTCCTACAATGAGCAGTTCTTC

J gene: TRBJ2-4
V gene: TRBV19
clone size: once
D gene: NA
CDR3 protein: CASTPGLAKNIQYF
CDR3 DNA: TGTGCCAGTACTCCGGGACTAGCCAAAAACATTCAGTACTTC

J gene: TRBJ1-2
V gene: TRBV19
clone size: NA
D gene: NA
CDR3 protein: CASSPTANYGYTF
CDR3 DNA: TGTGCCAGTAGTCCGACAGCTAACTATGGCTACACCTTC

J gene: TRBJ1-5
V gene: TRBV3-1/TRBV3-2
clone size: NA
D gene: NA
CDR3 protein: CASSQQGGGNQPQHF
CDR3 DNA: TGTGCCAGCAGCCAACAGGGAGGCGGCAATCAGCCCCAGCATTTT

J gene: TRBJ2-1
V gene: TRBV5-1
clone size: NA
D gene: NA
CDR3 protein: CASSLQSNDEQFF
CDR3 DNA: TGCGCCAGCAGCCTACAATCCAATGATGAGCAGTTCTTC

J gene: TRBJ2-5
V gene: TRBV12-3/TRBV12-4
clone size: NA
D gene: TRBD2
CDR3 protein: CASSFTSGRYF
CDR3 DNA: TGTGCCAGCAGTTTCACTAGCGGGAGGTACTTC

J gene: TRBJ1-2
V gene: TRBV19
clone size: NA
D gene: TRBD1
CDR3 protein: CASGTGERNYGYTF
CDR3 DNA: TGTGCCAGCGGGACAGGGGAAAGGAACTATGGCTACACCTTC

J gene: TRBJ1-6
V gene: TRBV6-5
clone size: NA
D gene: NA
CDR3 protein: CASSREKGSPLHF
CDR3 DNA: TGTGCCAGCAGTCGAGAGAAAGGTTCACCCCTCCACTTT

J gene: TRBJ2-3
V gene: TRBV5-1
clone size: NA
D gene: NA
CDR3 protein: CASSLTDTQYF
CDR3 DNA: TGCGCCAGCAGCTTAACAGATACGCAGTATTTT

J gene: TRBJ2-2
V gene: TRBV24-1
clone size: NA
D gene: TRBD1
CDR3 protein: CATSDPRQGNTGELFF
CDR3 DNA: TGTGCCACCAGTGATCCCAGACAGGGAAACACCGGGGAGCTGTTTTTT

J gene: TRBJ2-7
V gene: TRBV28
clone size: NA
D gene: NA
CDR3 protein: CASSQLRGAYEQYF
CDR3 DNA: TGTGCCAGCAGTCAACTGAGGGGGGCCTACGAGCAGTACTTC

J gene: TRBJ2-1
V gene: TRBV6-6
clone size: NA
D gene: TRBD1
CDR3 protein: CASTPDRGFINEQFF
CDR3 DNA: TGTGCCAGCACTCCGGACAGGGGTTTTATCAATGAGCAGTTCTTC

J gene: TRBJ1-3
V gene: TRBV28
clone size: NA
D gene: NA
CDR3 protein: CASSIGQVLSGNTIYF
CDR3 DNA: TGTGCCAGCAGCATAGGGCAGGTACTCTCTGGAAACACCATATATTTT

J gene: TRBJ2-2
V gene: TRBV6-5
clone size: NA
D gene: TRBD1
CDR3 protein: CASRDPGQGIGELFF
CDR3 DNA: TGTGCCAGCAGGGATCCGGGACAGGGAATCGGGGAGCTGTTTTTT

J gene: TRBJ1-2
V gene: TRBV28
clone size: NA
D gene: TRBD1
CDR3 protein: CASRSPGQGAGYTF
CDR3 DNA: TGTGCCAGCAGATCCCCCGGGCAGGGGGCTGGCTACACCTTC

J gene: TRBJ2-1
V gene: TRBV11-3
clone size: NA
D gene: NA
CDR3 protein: CASSGGQGREREALDEQFF
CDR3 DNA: TGTGCCAGCAGCGGGGGACAGGGGAGAGAGCGGGAGGCCCTGGATGAGCAGTTCTTC

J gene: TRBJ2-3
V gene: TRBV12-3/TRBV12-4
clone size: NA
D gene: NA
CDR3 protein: CASSWVEDTQYF
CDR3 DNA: TGTGCCAGCAGCTGGGTCGAAGATACGCAGTATTTT

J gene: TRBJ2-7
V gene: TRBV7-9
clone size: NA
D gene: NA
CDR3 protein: CASSPGGGTNEQYF
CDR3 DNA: TGTGCCAGCAGCCCCGGAGGAGGGACGAACGAGCAGTACTTC

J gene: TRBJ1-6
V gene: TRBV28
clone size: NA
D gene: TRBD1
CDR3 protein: CASSPPTGETLHF
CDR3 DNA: TGTGCCAGCAGTCCACCGACAGGGGAAACCCTCCACTTT

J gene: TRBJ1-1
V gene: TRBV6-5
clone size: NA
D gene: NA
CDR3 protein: CASRQGNTEAFF
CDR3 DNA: TGTGCCAGCAGACAGGGGAACACTGAAGCTTTCTTT

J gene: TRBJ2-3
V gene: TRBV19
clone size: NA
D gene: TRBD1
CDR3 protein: CASSTPQGADTQYF
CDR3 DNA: TGTGCCAGTAGTACCCCACAGGGGGCAGATACGCAGTATTTT

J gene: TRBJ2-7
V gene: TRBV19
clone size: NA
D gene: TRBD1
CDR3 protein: CASSLRQGYEQYF
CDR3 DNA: TGTGCCAGTAGTTTGCGACAGGGCTACGAGCAGTACTTC

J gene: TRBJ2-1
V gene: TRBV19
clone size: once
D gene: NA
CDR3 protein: CASSKSTGTVYNEQFF
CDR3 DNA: TGTGCCAGTAGCAAATCAACCGGGACTGTCTACAATGAGCAGTTCTTC

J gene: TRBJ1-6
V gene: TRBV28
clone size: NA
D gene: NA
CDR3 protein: CASSASGYNSPLHF
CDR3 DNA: TGTGCCAGCAGTGCCTCAGGGTACAATTCACCCCTCCACTTT

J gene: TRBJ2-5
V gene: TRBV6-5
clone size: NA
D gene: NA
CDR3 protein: CASSSPQGQETQYF
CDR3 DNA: TGTGCCAGCAGTTCTCCACAGGGCCAAGAGACCCAGTACTTC

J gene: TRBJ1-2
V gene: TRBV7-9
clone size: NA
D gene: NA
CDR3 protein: CASSLGAGTFYGYTF
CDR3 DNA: TGTGCCAGCAGTTTAGGTGCAGGGACGTTTTATGGCTACACCTTC

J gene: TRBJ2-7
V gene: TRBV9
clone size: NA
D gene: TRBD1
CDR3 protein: CASSGTGIEQQYF
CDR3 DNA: TGTGCCAGCAGCGGGACAGGTATCGAGCAGCAGTACTTC